This T cell receptor (beta chain) was recorded in a study of shared clonotypes between healthy human individuals. Germline V gene lookup returns CDR1 MNHEY and CDR2 SVGAGI. The trim removed 5 bases at V and 3 bases at J, leaving 9 bases unmatched. There are 15 residues in the CDR3. Assay used: immunoSEQ multiplex PCR; TCRdb lists only in-frame clones, some missing. The repertoire has hundreds of thousands of clones, approximately 95% of them found once; the top ten carry roughly 0.06%. This TCR was recovered from a woman in her thirties in good health. Sequencing was carried out using naive CD4+ T cells sorted from blood. Stated subset: CD45RA+ positively selected. The chain has TRBV6-5 and TRBJ2-7; TRBD1 agrees at 8 bases. CDR3 residues: CASSPVKQGVYEQYF. In nucleotides, the CDR3 is TGTGCCAGCAGTCCTGTGAAACAGGGGGTCTACGAGCAGTACTTC.